This paragraph reports one T cell receptor (beta chain). An amount of RNA that ranged from roughly 0.5 to 1 ug was reverse transcribed with random hexamers. Each CDR3 protein gets one entry after TCRdb re-called the immunoSEQ multiplex PCR reads with MiXCR. The table shows some 160,000 distinct CDR3 sequences, with 95% occurring only once. The germline V and J ends were trimmed by 0 bases and 6 bases, with 13 bases remaining between them. CDR3 length: 14 residues. Germline loops: CDR1 SGDLS, CDR2 YYNGEE. The source of the sample is a study of CD8 T cells in Susac syndrome. This sequence was found in a human donor with Susac syndrome. The chain has TRBV9 and TRBJ2-7; D is perhaps TRBD2 (6 bases). The sample comprised CD4+ T cells from PBMCs. CDR3 DNA: TGTGCCAGCAGCGTAGAATCGTGGGGAGGCGAGCAGTACTTC. As protein: CASSVESWGGEQYF.